The clone carrying this TCR beta chain was recorded many times. Germline CDR1 is SQVTM and CDR2 is ANQGSEA. The germline V and J ends were trimmed by 7 bases and 0 bases, with 7 bases remaining between them. CDR3 length: 11 amino acids. Individual cDNA molecules each received unique molecular identifiers attached to them. TCRdb redid the calling of the 5' RACE reads with MiXCR, one entry per CDR3 protein. The sample holds 65,000 to 95,000 distinct CDR3 sequences, 16% seen once. The data were taken from a study of early T cells in non-severe SARS-CoV-2 infection. This chain connects TRBV29-1 to TRBJ2-7, with D hard to call. The sequence was obtained from an adult who was a healthcare worker with PCR-confirmed SARS-CoV-2 infection or an uninfected control (not recorded which). Sequenced: whole blood. The DNA of the CDR3 is TGCAGCGCTAGGAGCTCCTACGAGCAGTACTTC. Protein product: CSARSSYEQYF.